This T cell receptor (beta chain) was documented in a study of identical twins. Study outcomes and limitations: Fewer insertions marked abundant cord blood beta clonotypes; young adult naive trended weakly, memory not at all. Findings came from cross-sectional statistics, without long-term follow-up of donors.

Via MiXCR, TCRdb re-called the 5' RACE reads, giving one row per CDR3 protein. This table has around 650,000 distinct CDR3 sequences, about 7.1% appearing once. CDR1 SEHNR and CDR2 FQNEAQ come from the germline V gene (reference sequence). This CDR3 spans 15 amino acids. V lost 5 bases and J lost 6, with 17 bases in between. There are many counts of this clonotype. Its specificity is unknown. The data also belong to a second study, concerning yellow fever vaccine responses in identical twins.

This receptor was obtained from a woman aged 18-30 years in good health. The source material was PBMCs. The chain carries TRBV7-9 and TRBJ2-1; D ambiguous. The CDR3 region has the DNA TGTGCCAGCAGCCCTTTTGGAGAAGCTAGCAATGAGCAGTTCTTC. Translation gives CASSPFGEASNEQFF.